This TCR beta chain originates from a study of low-dose radiotherapy and immunotherapy resistance in tumors. The sample holds a few counts of this clonotype. Eligibility was restricted to patients presenting with advanced solid tumors that lacked tumor-infiltrating lymphocytes. V shed 5 bases, J shed 0 bases, and the junction held 6 bases outside the gene matches. This CDR3 comprises 16 residues. Germline lookup yields CDR1 SGHAT and CDR2 FQNNGV. Covering alpha and beta chains, TRAV- and TRBV-specific primers were used for the first-strand cDNA. TCRs underwent about 22 PCR cycles of amplification with a constant-region primer and V-primer adapter. TCRdb re-called the reads through MiXCR, storing one row per CDR3 protein. The sample holds roughly 6,300 distinct CDR3 sequences; roughly 85% are singletons and the top ten take approximately 6.1%.

The clonotype was recovered from a human donor with advanced metastatic prostate, ovarian, gallbladder or colorectal cancer (not recorded which). This table probably holds off-target reads from a library built for another chain. This rearrangement joins TRBV11-2 to TRBJ2-1; 8 bases align to TRBD1. This CDR3 is CASSKQGDSSYNEQFF. DNA for the CDR3: TGTGCCAGCAGCAAACAGGGGGATAGCTCCTACAATGAGCAGTTCTTC. Together with reference TRBV11-2 and TRBJ2-1, the CDR3 gives the full variable domain: EAGVAQSPRYKIIEKRQSVAFWCNPISGHATLYWYQQILGQGPKLLIQFQNNGVVDDSQLPKDRFSAERLKGVDSTLKIQPAKLEDSAVYLCASSKQGDSSYNEQFFGPGTRLTVL.